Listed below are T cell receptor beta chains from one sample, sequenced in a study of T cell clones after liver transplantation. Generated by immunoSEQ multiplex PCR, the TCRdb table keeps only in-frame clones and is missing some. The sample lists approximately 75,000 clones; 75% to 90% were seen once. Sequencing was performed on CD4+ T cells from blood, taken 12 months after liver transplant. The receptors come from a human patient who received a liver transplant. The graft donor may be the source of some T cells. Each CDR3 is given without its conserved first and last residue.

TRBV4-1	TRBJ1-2	ASSQDDRGDYGYT
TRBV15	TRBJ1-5	ATSRDKVQPQH
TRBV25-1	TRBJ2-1	ARPANEQF
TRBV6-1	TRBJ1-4	ASSEWGQGEKLF
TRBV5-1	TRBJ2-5	ASSLVGGPQETQY
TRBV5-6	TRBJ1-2	ASSLFSYSTSRGYT
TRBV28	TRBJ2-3	ASRVGTNTDTQY
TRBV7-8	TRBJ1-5	ASSLEGHQPQH
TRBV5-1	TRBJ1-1	ASSFTVDTEAF
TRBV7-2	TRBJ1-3	ASSFGGVNTIY
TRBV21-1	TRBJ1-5	ASSQGLRTNSNQPQH
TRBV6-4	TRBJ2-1	ASSDSELAGGNEQF
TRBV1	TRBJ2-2	TSSQGRRETGELF
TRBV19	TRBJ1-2	ASSHPPGVNPGYT
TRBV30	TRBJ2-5	AWSGGADLAGLIQETQY
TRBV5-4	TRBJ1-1	AAGKGGNTEAF
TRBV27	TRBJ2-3	ASSSINDRGTDTQY
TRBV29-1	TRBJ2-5	SVRSGTPGETQY
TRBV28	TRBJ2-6	ASSPGANVLT
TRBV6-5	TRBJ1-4	ASSPSGNNEKLF
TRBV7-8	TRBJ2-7	ASSPHLGTDSYEQY
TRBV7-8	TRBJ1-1	ASSFDRDTEAF
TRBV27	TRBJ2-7	ASSPYRRTYEQY
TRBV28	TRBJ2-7	ASSGYGGKQY
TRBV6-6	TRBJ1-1	ASSPGGPPEAF
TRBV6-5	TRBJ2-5	ASSYDLLETQY
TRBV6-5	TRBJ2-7	ASSFIGRQAYEQY
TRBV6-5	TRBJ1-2	ASSPGLTNYGYT
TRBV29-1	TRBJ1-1	SVEGGQGTEAF
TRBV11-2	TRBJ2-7	ASSSGVRDEQY
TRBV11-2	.	ASSLGSSYEQY
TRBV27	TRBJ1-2	ASSLSQSMSGYT
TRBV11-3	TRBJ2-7	ASSLEGGRSYEQY
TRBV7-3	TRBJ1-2	ASSFNKNYGYT
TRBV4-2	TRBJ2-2	ASSRRGEGLAGASTGELF
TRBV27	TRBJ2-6	ASRHRGPLSGANVLT
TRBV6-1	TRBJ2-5	ASQGLGRETQY
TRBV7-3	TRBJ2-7	ASSLTAAGFYEQY
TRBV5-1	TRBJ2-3	ASSLGQVLGQDTQY
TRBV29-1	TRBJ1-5	SVAFQGQPQH
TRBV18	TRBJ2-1	ASSPRLAGVGHNEQF
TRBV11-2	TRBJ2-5	ASSAQLGETQY
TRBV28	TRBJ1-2	ASIPGQGSPLYGYT